Reported below is one T cell receptor (beta chain). Its antigen is not identified. The sample originates from a study of cytomegalovirus exposure and HLA in healthy donors. Assay used: immunoSEQ multiplex PCR; TCRdb lists only in-frame clones, some missing. The sample has fewer than 150,000 clones, about 82% seen once. Findings and caveats of the study: Cytomegalovirus association was assigned to approximately 160 TCR beta chains. For most TCR sequences rarity was the rule, although some public TCRs occurred in many donors.

This CDR3 comprises 15 residues. CDR1 is SQVTM, CDR2 ANQGSEA, per germline. The V end was cut by 0 bases, the J end by 2 bases, with 11 bases between. The TCR comes from a man aged 18 to 29 in good health and CMV-seronegative. Material for sequencing was PBMCs. This chain links TRBV29-1 with TRBJ1-3, with D unclear. The CDR3, as DNA: TGCAGCGTTGAAGAGGGGTTCGGGGCTGGAAACACCATATATTTT. Translating gives CSVEEGFGAGNTIYF.